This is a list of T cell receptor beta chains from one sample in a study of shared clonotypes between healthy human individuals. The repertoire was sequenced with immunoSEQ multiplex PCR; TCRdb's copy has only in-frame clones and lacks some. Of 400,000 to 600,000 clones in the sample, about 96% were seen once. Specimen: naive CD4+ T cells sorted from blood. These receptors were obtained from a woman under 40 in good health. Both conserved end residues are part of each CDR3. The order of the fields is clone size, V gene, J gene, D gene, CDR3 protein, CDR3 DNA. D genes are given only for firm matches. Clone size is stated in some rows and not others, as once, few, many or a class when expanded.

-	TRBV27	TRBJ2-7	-	CASRFRGDIAYEQYF	TGTGCCAGCCGGTTCCGGGGGGACATAGCCTACGAGCAGTACTTC
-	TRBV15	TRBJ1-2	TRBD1	CATSRDHPGTGVGYTF	TGTGCCACCAGCAGAGATCATCCCGGGACAGGGGTAGGCTACACCTTC
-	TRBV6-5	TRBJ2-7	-	CASSLGVLGGYEQYF	TGTGCCAGCAGCTTGGGGGTCTTGGGGGGCTACGAGCAGTACTTC
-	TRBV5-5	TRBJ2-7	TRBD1	CASSSTPDRVIYYEQYF	TGTGCCAGCAGCTCAACCCCAGACAGGGTGATCTACTACGAGCAGTACTTC
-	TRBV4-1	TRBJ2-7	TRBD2	CASSGGRFGYEQYF	TGCGCCAGTTCAGGCGGGAGGTTCGGCTACGAGCAGTACTTC
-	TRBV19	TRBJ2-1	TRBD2	CASSIYPSGTSYNEQFF	TGTGCCAGTAGTATATACCCTAGCGGGACCTCCTACAATGAGCAGTTCTTC
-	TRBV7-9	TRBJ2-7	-	CASRKGGEQYF	TGTGCCAGCAGAAAAGGAGGCGAGCAGTACTTC
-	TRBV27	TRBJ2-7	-	CASSRLGTWSSYEQYF	TGTGCCAGCAGTCGGTTAGGGACATGGAGCTCCTACGAGCAGTACTTC
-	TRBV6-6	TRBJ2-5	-	CASSPGRSGETQYF	TGTGCCAGCAGTCCGGGACGGAGTGGAGAGACCCAGTACTTC
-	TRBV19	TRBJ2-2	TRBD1	CASSIAGTGIYTGELFF	TGTGCCAGTAGTATAGCTGGGACAGGTATTTACACCGGGGAGCTGTTTTTT
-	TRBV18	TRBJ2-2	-	CASSPSETGELFF	TGTGCCAGCTCACCATCTGAGACCGGGGAGCTGTTTTTT
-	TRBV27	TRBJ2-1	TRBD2	CASRKPSGRWYNEQFF	TGTGCCAGCAGGAAACCCAGCGGGAGGTGGTACAATGAGCAGTTCTTC
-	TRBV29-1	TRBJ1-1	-	CSVEEGMNTEAFF	TGCAGCGTTGAGGAGGGGATGAACACTGAAGCTTTCTTT
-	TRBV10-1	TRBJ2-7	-	CASSESWISYEQYF	TGCGCCAGCAGTGAGTCGTGGATCTCCTACGAGCAGTACTTC
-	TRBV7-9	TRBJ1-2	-	CASSLSGGDYGYTF	TGTGCCAGCAGCTTAAGCGGAGGCGACTATGGCTACACCTTC
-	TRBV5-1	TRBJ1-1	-	CASSLTQGTTEAFF	TGCGCCAGCAGCTTAACCCAGGGGACCACTGAAGCTTTCTTT
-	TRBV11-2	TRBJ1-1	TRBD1	CASGRGPTEAFF	TGTGCCAGCGGGAGGGGGCCAACTGAAGCTTTCTTT
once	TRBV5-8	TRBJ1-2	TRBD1	CASSSVDRVNYGYTF	TGTGCCAGCAGCTCGGTGGACAGGGTTAACTATGGCTACACCTTC
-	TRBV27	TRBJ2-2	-	CASSLSKQGRLFF	TGTGCCAGCAGTTTATCGAAGCAGGGACGGCTGTTTTTT
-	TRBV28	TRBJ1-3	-	CASYATGNTIYF	TGTGCCAGCTACGCTACTGGAAACACCATATATTTT
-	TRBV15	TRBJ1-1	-	CATSRESRDTEAFF	TGTGCCACCAGCAGAGAATCCAGGGATACTGAAGCTTTCTTT
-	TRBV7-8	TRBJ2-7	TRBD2	CASSFGTSGNYYEQYF	TGTGCCAGCAGCTTCGGGACTAGCGGGAACTACTACGAGCAGTACTTC
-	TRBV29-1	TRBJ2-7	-	CSVGQSASYEQYF	TGCAGCGTAGGACAGTCAGCCTCCTACGAGCAGTACTTC
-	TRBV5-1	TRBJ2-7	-	CASSQGSSYEQYF	TGCGCCAGCAGTCAGGGATCCTCCTACGAGCAGTACTTC